This T cell receptor beta chain derives from a study of breast tumors, draining lymph nodes, adjacent tissues. Breast cancer patients provided tissue from their axillary draining lymph nodes. CDR3 length equals 17 residues. CDR1 is MNHEY and CDR2 is SVGAGI in the germline V gene. Between the trimmed V and J ends, which lost 0 bases and 2 bases, there was a span of 13 bases. From the multiplex PCR reads, TCRdb called clonotypes with MiXCR, one entry per CDR3 protein. Of around 170,000 distinct CDR3 sequences in the sample, about 30% are singletons; the top ten hold about 3.9%. The sequence was collected from a female donor with breast cancer. Some clones in this sample may be carry-over from other donors' samples. The specimen was axillary lymph node tissue. The J gene is TRBJ2-2, the V gene TRBV6-5; D is undetermined. CDR3 residues: CASSYSYSSGNTGELFF. The CDR3 DNA sequence: TGTGCCAGCAGTTACTCTTACAGCTCTGGAAACACCGGGGAGCTGTTTTTT.